The next 22 T cell receptor beta chains were all read from a single sample in a study of T cells in Graves' hyperthyroidism and ophthalmopathy. Amplification of TCR beta CDR3 regions used RNA as the template. Using the HTBI primer set, a first-round RT-PCR was run on the TCR CDR3. One entry per CDR3 protein results from TCRdb running MiXCR on the multiplex PCR reads. The sample holds hundreds of thousands of distinct CDR3 sequences, less than 15% seen once. Sequenced input: blood. These receptors all come from a woman aged 18-29 years with Graves' hyperthyroidism.

This clonotype has more than one count but fewer than ten. V usage is TRBV7-2 and J usage is TRBJ1-1; D not certain. Per germline, CDR1 SGHTA and CDR2 FQGNSA. The CDR3 is 14 amino acids. The V gene lost 5 bases and the J gene lost 1 base, with 11 bases spanning the gap. The CDR3 DNA is TGTGCCAGCAGCCCTAGGGCCAAGAACACTGAAGCTTTCTTT. The encoded protein is CASSPRAKNTEAFF.

CDR3: CAGAPKTSGSYNEQFF. CDR3 DNA: TGTGCCGGCGCCCCCAAGACTAGCGGCTCCTACAATGAGCAGTTCTTC. This chain connects TRBV6-1 to TRBJ2-1; TRBD2 agrees at 9 bases. The CDR3 extends over 16 amino acids. Germline CDR1 reads MNHNS; CDR2 reads SASEGT. J lost 0 bases, V lost 11 bases, and 11 bases had no gene match.

The chain links TRBV6-1 to TRBJ2-7, with D uncertain. Germline CDR1 is MNHNS and CDR2 is SASEGT. Trimming took 7 bases from V and 0 from J, leaving 10 bases between them. CDR3 length: 13 residues. For the CDR3, the DNA is TGTGCCAGCAACGGCGGTTTCTCCTACGAGCAGTACTTC. Residues: CASNGGFSYEQYF.

The chain uses TRBV29-1 and TRBJ1-2; D gene ambiguous. V lost 4 bases to trimming and J lost 4 bases, with 10 bases between them. This CDR3 is 12 amino acids long. Germline lookup yields CDR1 SQVTM and CDR2 ANQGSEA. As DNA, the CDR3 is TGCAGCGTTGTGGTGGTCGGCTATGGCTACACCTTC. Protein sequence: CSVVVVGYGYTF.

This clonotype was found many times. The chain employs TRBV6-1 and TRBJ2-1; 7 bases are shared with TRBD2. This CDR3 is 15 amino acids long. V lost 5 bases to trimming and J lost 7 bases; unmatched junction nucleotides: 11. CDR1 is MNHNS, CDR2 SASEGT, per germline. The CDR3 spells CASSYGAGVVNEQFF. DNA for the CDR3: TGTGCCAGCAGTTACGGGGCGGGGGTGGTTAATGAGCAGTTCTTC.

This clonotype was counted ten times or more. The J gene is TRBJ2-7, the V gene TRBV30; TRBD2 might be the D (6 bases). CDR3 size: 13 residues. Germline loops: CDR1 GTSNPN, CDR2 SVGIG (reference sequence). Trimming removed 2 bases from V and 0 bases from J, with 8 bases in between. CDR3 amino acids: CAWSHGSSYEQYF. CDR3 sequence (DNA): TGTGCCTGGAGTCACGGGAGCTCCTACGAGCAGTACTTC.

This clonotype was seen at least ten times. The chain has TRBV28 and TRBJ2-1, with a weak D call TRBD2 (6 bases). The V end was cut by 8 bases, the J end by 2 bases, with 7 bases between. This CDR3 has 12 amino acids. The germline gives CDR1 MDHEN, CDR2 SYDVKM. This CDR3 reads CASLATYNEQFF. CDR3 DNA: TGTGCCAGCCTAGCGACCTACAATGAGCAGTTCTTC.

V is TRBV15 and J is TRBJ1-5; no clear D. The CDR3 spans 13 residues. Germline V gives CDR1 LNHNV, CDR2 YYDKDF (reference sequence). V lost 0 bases and J lost 4, with 4 bases in between. CDR3 in amino acids: CATSRDPNQPQHF. The CDR3 nucleotides read TGTGCCACCAGCAGAGATCCTAATCAGCCCCAGCATTTT.

This clonotype was picked up a small number of times. This sequence joins TRBV12-3 or TRBV12-4 and TRBJ2-1, with unresolved D. This CDR3 has 14 amino acids. Trimming took off 6 bases at V and 4 bases at J, with 13 bases between the two ends. CDR3 DNA: TGTGCCAGCAGCCAGACCCAGCAATACAATGAGCAGTTCTTC. This codes for CASSQTQQYNEQFF.

The table lists this clonotype with a few counts. The rearrangement joins TRBV6-9 to TRBJ2-2; D call uncertain. Trimming cost V 3 bases and J 0 bases, with 8 bases left between them. The germline CDR1 and CDR2 sequences are MNHGY and SVAAGI. This CDR3 is 15 amino acids long. The CDR3 is CASSYVQPNTGELFF. CDR3 in DNA: TGTGCCAGCAGTTACGTCCAACCGAACACCGGGGAGCTGTTTTTT.

This clonotype was detected many times. This chain joins TRBV3-1 and TRBJ2-7; D is unclear. CDR1 is LGHDT, CDR2 YNNKEL, per germline (reference sequence). This CDR3 comprises 14 residues. Trimming took 2 bases from V and 3 from J, leaving 11 bases between them. CDR3 protein: CASSQRGSRYEQYF. The CDR3 coding sequence is TGTGCCAGCAGCCAACGAGGCAGCCGCTACGAGCAGTACTTC.

This clonotype was recorded at least ten times. The chain carries TRBV11-2 and TRBJ2-5; D is unresolved. Deletions cut 5 bases from V and 8 bases from J, with 12 bases between. Per germline, CDR1 SGHAT and CDR2 FQNNGV. The CDR3 has 12 residues. CDR3 sequence reads: CASSVRVETQYF. Written as DNA, the CDR3 is TGTGCCAGCAGCGTACGGGTGGAAACCCAGTACTTC.

V gene TRBV7-9 combines with J gene TRBJ1-5; 7 positions agree with TRBD1. Germline assignment: CDR1 SEHNR and CDR2 FQNEAQ (reference sequence). This CDR3 is built from 16 residues. V was pared by 5 bases and J by 0 bases, with 7 bases of the junction left unmatched. The CDR3 reads CASSHWTGYSNQPQHF. CDR3 DNA sequence: TGTGCCAGCAGCCACTGGACAGGATATAGCAATCAGCCCCAGCATTTT.

V and J are TRBV30 and TRBJ1-5; possible D gene TRBD1, 5 bases. The ends were cut back, 0 bases at V and 5 bases at J, with 11 bases in the middle. The CDR3 extends over 14 amino acids. Germline V gives CDR1 GTSNPN, CDR2 SVGIG (reference sequence). The chain's CDR3 is CAWSVNRRDQPQHF. The DNA for the CDR3 is TGTGCCTGGAGTGTAAACAGGCGCGATCAGCCCCAGCATTTT.

This clonotype was counted a few times. This chain connects TRBV2 to TRBJ1-5; TRBD1 matches 10 bases. Germline assignment: CDR1 SNHLY and CDR2 FYNNEI. The CDR3 spans 14 residues. Trimming removed 6 bases from V and 4 bases from J; junction bases left unmatched: 3. CDR3 residues: CASREDRGNQPQHF. CDR3 bases: TGTGCCAGCAGGGAGGACAGGGGGAATCAGCCCCAGCATTTT.

This clonotype was seen repeatedly, ten times or more. The chain joins TRBV3-1 to TRBJ1-2, with unresolved D. Germline assignment: CDR1 LGHDT and CDR2 YNNKEL (reference sequence). V was cut by 0 bases and J by 4 bases, with 12 bases left in between. This CDR3 is built from 15 residues. The CDR3 region is CASSQDLFSTYGYTF. CDR3 DNA sequence: TGTGCCAGCAGCCAAGATTTGTTCAGCACCTATGGCTACACCTTC.

In its sample, this clonotype was seen a few times. The chain has TRBV27 and TRBJ2-3; 12 bases are a match to TRBD2. From germline, CDR1 is MNHEY and CDR2 SMNVEV (reference sequence). Trimming at V came to 5 bases and at J to 6 bases, leaving 9 bases not matched to a gene. The CDR3 length is 16 residues. CDR3 sequence reads: CASSRRTSGARDTQYF. As DNA, the CDR3 is TGTGCCAGCAGTCGTCGGACTAGCGGGGCCCGGGATACGCAGTATTTT.

The chain uses TRBV7-8 and TRBJ2-1; tentatively, D is TRBD1 (6 bases). CDR1 is SGHVS, CDR2 FQNEAQ, per germline. The CDR3 loop spans 16 amino acids. With 2 bases removed from V and 2 bases from J, the gap between germline ends came to 13 bases. As DNA, the CDR3 is TGTGCCAGCAGCTTATCAGGGGATGACACCTACAATGAGCAGTTCTTC. Translating gives CASSLSGDDTYNEQFF.

This clonotype appeared many times. The V call is TRBV18, the J call TRBJ2-3, with unresolved D. Per germline, CDR1 KGHSH and CDR2 LQKENI. The CDR3 totals 15 residues. Trimming cost V 3 bases and J 3 bases, with 13 bases left between them. CDR3 residues: CASSPHPRSTDTQYF. The CDR3 region has the DNA TGTGCCAGCTCACCGCATCCTAGATCGACAGATACGCAGTATTTT.

The gene calls are TRBV9 and TRBJ2-7; D may be TRBD2 (6 bases). Germline CDR1 is SGDLS and CDR2 is YYNGEE. The CDR3 sequence is 15 residues long. The germline V and J ends were trimmed by 1 base and 1 base, with 12 bases remaining between them. The CDR3 is CASSVSTGGSYEQYF. In DNA, the CDR3 is TGTGCCAGCAGCGTATCAACAGGAGGGTCCTACGAGCAGTACTTC.

This clonotype came up many times. This sequence joins TRBV7-3 and TRBJ2-1; possible D gene TRBD2, 8 bases. V lost 1 base and J lost 4, with 14 bases in between. The CDR3 covers 16 residues. Germline V gene data show CDR1 as SGHTA and CDR2 as FQGTGA. This CDR3 reads CASSLKGASGYNEQFF. DNA of the CDR3: TGTGCCAGCAGCTTAAAGGGGGCTAGCGGGTACAATGAGCAGTTCTTC. The variable domain in full, completed from reference TRBV7-3 and TRBJ2-1, reads GAGVSQTPSNKVTEKGKYVELRCDPISGHTALYWYRQSLGQGPEFLIYFQGTGAADDSGLPNDRFFAVRPEGSVSTLKIQRTERGDSAVYLCASSLKGASGYNEQFFGPGTRLTVL.

The V and J genes are TRBV7-9 and TRBJ2-1; 8 nucleotides align to TRBD2. V dropped 8 bases and J dropped 5; count of bases not matched to a gene: 8. This CDR3 has 14 residues. Germline V gene lookup returns CDR1 SEHNR and CDR2 FQNEAQ (reference sequence). Here the CDR3 reads CASLTPGRDNEQFF. In DNA form, the CDR3 reads TGTGCCAGCTTGACTCCCGGGAGGGACAATGAGCAGTTCTTC.